This TCR beta chain was profiled in a study of control samples from healthy donors and cancer patients. The table came from immunoSEQ multiplex PCR; TCRdb's copy has only in-frame clones and leaves some out. Of some 120,000 clones listed, around nine tenths are singletons. Deletions cut 4 bases from V and 6 bases from J, with 9 bases between. CDR3 size: 12 residues. Germline V gene lookup returns CDR1 MNHEY and CDR2 SVGAGI. This TCR derives from a man aged 30 to 45 in good health. The chain couples TRBV6-5 to TRBJ1-1, with a possible D match to TRBD1 (5 bases). The material sequenced was blood. Here the CDR3 DNA reads TGTGCCAGCAGTTTAGGGGAGGCTGAAGCTTTCTTT. Translating gives CASSLGEAEAFF.